This T cell receptor (beta chain) was profiled in a study of T cell responses to AZD1222 COVID-19 vaccine. Notes on the study in general: Targeting of unmutated variant regions was reportedly seen in nearly half of spike-specific TCRs. Seropositive AZD1222 recipients at baseline numbered only five or six.

Remarks on this clone: Its antigen is not known.

Using immunoSEQ multiplex PCR, the repertoire was profiled, and TCRdb retains in-frame clones only, with some absent. The sample lists 150,000 to 200,000 clones; approximately 90% were seen once. The CDR3 spans 14 residues. V gave up 0 bases and J gave up 4 bases, with 9 bases separating them. The germline gives CDR1 LGHNA, CDR2 YNFKEQ. Source: peripheral blood, taken 28 days after the second AZD1222 dose. This sequence was found in an adult who received the AZD1222 COVID-19 vaccine. This chain links TRBV4-2 with TRBJ1-2, with D uncertain. CDR3 loop: CASSQDRLPYGYTF. CDR3 bases: TGTGCCAGCAGCCAAGATCGACTCCCCTATGGCTACACCTTC.